This TCR beta chain was obtained from a study of T-cell reconstitution after alpha-beta-depleted transplantation in children. General study findings and limits: From surviving recipient T cells and thymic progenitors came the high day-60 TCRbeta diversity observed in some patients. From newly produced T cells came most of the T-cell counts and diversity one year after transplant. Alpha-beta T cells about two months after transplant reportedly derived from several hundred expanded graft clones.

To note about this clonotype: Antigen: not known.

Unmatched junction bases numbered 8, after V lost 5 bases and J lost 1 base. The CDR3 totals 16 residues. Germline V gene lookup returns CDR1 ENHRY and CDR2 SYGVKD. Library preparation (for TCRbeta) was performed with unique molecular identifiers. TCRdb reprocessed the PCR reads with MiXCR, giving one entry per CDR3 protein. Of about 190,000 distinct CDR3 sequences listed, roughly 10% are singletons. This chain joins TRBV10-3 and TRBJ1-1, with TRBD1 identical over 9 bases. The starting material was PBMCs, obtained before TCRalphabeta/CD19-depleted stem cell transplant. This TCR derives from a boy between 2 and 10 years old with acute myeloid leukemia, due to receive a stem cell transplant. DNA for the CDR3: TGTGCCATCAGTACCGGGACAGGGAATGGGAACACTGAAGCTTTCTTT. As protein: CAISTGTGNGNTEAFF.